The rows below give T cell receptor beta chains drawn from one sample of a study of breast tumors, draining lymph nodes, adjacent tissues. TCRdb fed the multiplex PCR reads into MiXCR, producing one record per CDR3 protein. Here the sample spans some 130,000 distinct CDR3 sequences, 21% being singletons. Sequences were obtained from axillary lymph node tissue. The receptors stem from a female donor with breast cancer. Some clones in this sample may be carry-over from other donors' samples. Each CDR3 is given with its conserved first and last residue. A D gene is named only where the DNA matches it firmly. Clone size, where shown, is once, few, many, or a class for clones that have expanded.

d_call,j_call,clone_size,v_call,cdr3_aa,cdr3_nt
TRBD2,TRBJ2-7,many,TRBV7-9,CASSAPGTSGYEQYF,TGTGCCAGCAGCGCGCCCGGGACTAGCGGCTACGAGCAGTACTTC
.,TRBJ2-3,many,TRBV5-6,CASSLSGDFTDTQYF,TGTGCCAGCAGCTTGTCAGGGGACTTCACAGATACGCAGTATTTT
.,TRBJ2-3,many,TRBV7-2,CASSLSGTTDTQYF,TGTGCCAGCAGCTTATCCGGGACCACAGATACGCAGTATTTT
.,TRBJ2-3,many,TRBV10-2,CASSENVDTQYF,TGCGCCAGCAGTGAAAATGTCGATACGCAGTATTTT
.,TRBJ2-6,.,TRBV18,CASSPIPGQTGANVLTF,TGTGCCAGCTCACCAATCCCCGGACAAACTGGGGCCAACGTCCTGACTTTC
.,TRBJ2-7,many,TRBV30,CAWSRGAGAWYEQYF,TGTGCCTGGAGTCGGGGGGCGGGAGCATGGTACGAGCAGTACTTC
.,TRBJ1-4,.,TRBV25-1,CASSEGPPEKLFF,TGTGCCAGCAGTGAAGGACCTCCGGAAAAACTGTTTTTT
.,TRBJ2-7,many,TRBV18,CASSPGTTDPYEQYF,TGTGCCAGCTCACCAGGTACGACGGACCCCTACGAGCAGTACTTC
.,TRBJ2-3,many,TRBV20-1,CSARDPARSSTDTQYF,TGCAGTGCTAGAGATCCGGCTAGGTCTAGCACAGATACGCAGTATTTT
TRBD1,TRBJ2-7,many,TRBV3-1,CASSPGTGSYEQYF,TGTGCCAGCTCACCCGGGACAGGGTCATACGAGCAGTACTTC
.,TRBJ1-5,many,TRBV15,CATSGGLTANQPQHF,TGTGCCACCAGCGGGGGCCTAACTGCTAATCAGCCCCAGCATTTT
.,TRBJ2-6,many,TRBV10-3,CAISESWTPISGANVLTF,TGTGCCATCAGTGAGTCGTGGACACCTATCTCTGGGGCCAACGTCCTGACTTTC
.,TRBJ2-5,.,TRBV7-2,CASSLGGWETQYF,TGTGCCAGCAGCTTAGGAGGCTGGGAGACCCAGTACTTC
TRBD1,TRBJ2-3,.,TRBV20-1,CRGPGQADTDTQYF,TGCAGAGGGCCCGGACAGGCCGACACAGATACGCAGTATTTT
.,TRBJ1-1,.,TRBV12-3/TRBV12-4,CASSFRQTEAFF,TGTGCCAGCAGTTTTCGCCAAACTGAAGCTTTCTTT
.,TRBJ2-7,many,TRBV18,CASFDNSYEQYF,TGTGCCAGCTTCGACAACTCCTACGAGCAGTACTTC
.,TRBJ2-1,many,TRBV12-3/TRBV12-4,CASSSGTPNEQFF,TGTGCCAGCAGTTCAGGGACGCCTAATGAGCAGTTCTTC
.,TRBJ1-2,.,TRBV6-5,CASRVYREASYGYTF,TGTGCCAGCAGAGTCTATCGGGAAGCTAGCTATGGCTACACCTTC
.,TRBJ2-7,many,TRBV7-2,CASSLSSGRVPYEQYF,TGTGCCAGCAGCTTAAGCTCCGGACGGGTACCCTACGAGCAGTACTTC
TRBD2,TRBJ2-3,many,TRBV20-1,CSATTSGTDTQYF,TGCAGTGCTACGACTAGCGGCACAGATACGCAGTATTTT
TRBD2,TRBJ2-1,many,TRBV15,CATSGGTADNSGSPIPGRYNEQFF,TGTGCCACCAGCGGAGGGACAGCTGACAATAGCGGGAGTCCAATACCGGGACGTTACAATGAGCAGTTCTTC
.,TRBJ1-5,.,TRBV6-1,CASSERGQSHQPQHF,TGTGCCAGCAGTGAAAGGGGACAATCACATCAGCCCCAGCATTTT
TRBD2,TRBJ2-3,many,TRBV7-8,CASSPRTSGSTDTQYF,TGTGCCAGCAGCCCCCGGACTAGCGGGTCGACAGATACGCAGTATTTT
.,TRBJ2-1,.,TRBV2,CASSIERASYNEQLF,TGTGCCAGCAGCATAGAGCGGGCCTCTTACAATGAGCAGCTCTTC
.,TRBJ2-7,many,TRBV3-1,CASSQEIGLQYF,TGTGCCAGCAGCCAAGAGATAGGCCTTCAGTACTTC
.,TRBJ1-2,few,TRBV28,CASSRGVPNYGYTF,TGTGCCAGCAGTCGGGGGGTTCCTAACTATGGCTACACCTTC
TRBD1,TRBJ2-3,many,TRBV20-1,CSAGGRGLYGTDTQYF,TGCAGTGCTGGGGGCAGGGGGCTGTATGGCACAGATACGCAGTATTTT
TRBD1,TRBJ1-4,many,TRBV7-2,CASSLTAQGVKNEKLFF,TGTGCCAGCAGCTTAACGGCGCAGGGGGTGAAAAATGAAAAACTGTTTTTT
.,TRBJ2-7,many,TRBV20-1,CSARKPPGSYEQYF,TGCAGTGCTAGAAAACCTCCCGGGTCCTACGAGCAGTACTTC
.,TRBJ1-5,.,TRBV30,CGWSVRNNQPQHF,TGTGGCTGGAGTGTACGGAACAATCAGCCCCAGCATTTT
TRBD1,TRBJ1-4,.,TRBV28,CASSSRQGPNEKLFF,TGTGCCAGCAGTTCCCGACAGGGTCCTAATGAAAAACTGTTTTTT
TRBD2,TRBJ2-7,many,TRBV7-2,CASSLVPGLAGYEQYF,TGTGCCAGCAGCTTAGTCCCCGGACTAGCTGGCTACGAGCAGTACTTC
.,TRBJ1-2,few,TRBV5-6,CASSLSSRIGLDRYGYTF,TGTGCCAGCAGCTTATCGAGTCGAATAGGGTTAGATCGCTATGGCTACACCTTC
.,TRBJ2-7,few,TRBV28,CASSAANYEQYF,TGTGCCAGCAGTGCAGCGAACTACGAGCAGTACTTC
TRBD2,TRBJ2-7,many,TRBV6-5,CASRRLAGSYEQYF,TGTGCCAGCAGACGACTAGCGGGAAGCTACGAGCAGTACTTC
.,TRBJ2-1,many,TRBV5-5,CASREDGARQFF,TGTGCCAGCAGGGAAGACGGTGCGCGGCAGTTCTTC
.,TRBJ2-2,.,TRBV12-3/TRBV12-4,CASRNGRNTGELFF,TGTGCCAGCAGAAACGGGAGGAACACCGGGGAGCTGTTTTTT
.,TRBJ2-1,few,TRBV5-1,CASSLDPLESFYNEQFF,TGCGCCAGCAGCTTGGACCCCTTAGAGTCTTTCTACAATGAGCAGTTCTTC
TRBD2,TRBJ2-3,few,TRBV9,CASSQTSGNLAGTDTQYF,TGTGCCAGCAGCCAGACTAGCGGGAACCTAGCGGGCACAGATACGCAGTATTTT
.,TRBJ2-2,many,TRBV15,CATSKGESGELFF,TGTGCCACCAGCAAGGGGGAGTCCGGGGAGCTGTTTTTT
TRBD1,TRBJ2-7,many,TRBV5-1,CASSSDRGLEEQYF,TGCGCCAGCAGCTCGGACAGGGGATTAGAGGAGCAGTACTTC
TRBD2,TRBJ2-2,many,TRBV4-1,CASSHRLAGSGGELFF,TGCGCCAGCAGCCATCGACTAGCGGGATCCGGCGGGGAGCTGTTTTTT
.,TRBJ2-1,many,TRBV7-3,CASSLKATEQFF,TGTGCCAGCAGCTTAAAAGCTACTGAGCAGTTCTTC